The 27 T cell receptor beta chains below all came from one sample that was sequenced in a study of monozygotic twins with inflammatory bowel disease. TCRdb re-called the 5' RACE reads, yielding one record per CDR3 amino acid sequence without DNA. The listing records fewer than 150,000 distinct CDR3 sequences. Input material: blood. These receptors came from a human donor with ulcerative colitis or Crohn's disease, or a healthy co-twin of an affected twin (not recorded which).

The chain uses TRBV7-3 and TRBJ1-2. This CDR3 region has 14 residues. CDR1 is SGHTA and CDR2 is FQGTGA in the germline V gene. The CDR3 sequence: CASSQVGQNYGYTF.

The V and J genes are TRBV5-6 and TRBJ2-5. This CDR3 is built from 11 residues. Germline loops: CDR1 SGHDT, CDR2 YYEEEE. The CDR3 protein is CASSSLGTQYF. The full variable domain, in which reference TRBV5-6 and TRBJ2-5 provide the parts outside the CDR3, is DAGVTQSPTHLIKTRGQQVTLRCSPKSGHDTVSWYQQALGQGPQFIFQYYEEEERQRGNFPDRFSGHQFPNYSSELNVNALLLGDSALYLCASSSLGTQYFGPGTRLLVL.

J is TRBJ1-1 and V is TRBV5-1; the TCRdb D gene call, TRBD1, has no DNA to confirm it. This CDR3 has 13 residues. CDR1 is SGHRS and CDR2 is YFSETQ in the germline V gene. The CDR3 sequence is CASSPGTGGEGFF.

The chain recombines TRBV12-3 or TRBV12-4 with TRBJ1-2; as DNA is missing, the TRBD1 call by TCRdb cannot be tested. This CDR3 contains 15 residues. CDR3 amino acids: CASSFISGTGYGYTF.

This sequence joins TRBV12-3 or TRBV12-4 and TRBJ1-2; without DNA, the TCRdb call of TRBD1 cannot be checked. CDR3 size: 16 residues. CDR3 amino acids: CASSKQQGGNGYGYTF.

The V and J genes are TRBV20-1 and TRBJ1-2; TCRdb lists TRBD1, though no DNA is available to test this call. The CDR3 is 13 residues long. Germline V gene lookup returns CDR1 DFQATT and CDR2 SNEGSKA (reference sequence). CDR3 protein: CSASDRVGYGYTF.

The chain recombines TRBV6-1 with TRBJ2-7; lacking DNA, the TRBD1 call made by TCRdb goes unchecked. CDR1 is MNHNS, CDR2 SASEGT, per germline. CDR3 size: 12 residues. This chain's CDR3 is CASNHAGTTPTF.

The chain couples TRBV20-1 to TRBJ2-7; TCRdb proposes TRBD1, but this gene call is untestable without DNA. The CDR3 is 14 residues long. From germline, CDR1 is DFQATT and CDR2 SNEGSKA (reference sequence). Here the CDR3 reads CSATKDGASYEQYF.

This chain joins TRBV12-3 or TRBV12-4 and TRBJ2-1; checking the TCRdb D call of TRBD1 is not possible without DNA. The length of the CDR3 is 15 residues. The CDR3 protein is CASTERGLGSNEQFF.

The V call is TRBV7-9, the J call TRBJ1-2; lacking DNA, the TRBD1 call made by TCRdb goes unchecked. CDR1 SEHNR and CDR2 FQNEAQ come from the germline V gene (reference sequence). The CDR3 extends over 15 amino acids. This chain's CDR3 is CASSLGPSGNYGYTF.

The rearrangement uses TRBV20-1 and TRBJ2-5. Germline V gene data show CDR1 as DFQATT and CDR2 as SNEGSKA (reference sequence). The length of the CDR3 is 13 residues. The chain's CDR3 is CSASRQVGETQYF.

The rearrangement links TRBV5-1 to TRBJ2-1; checking the TCRdb D call of TRBD1 is not possible without DNA. CDR3 length: 12 amino acids. CDR1 and CDR2 (germline): SGHRS, YFSETQ. CDR3 sequence: CASKGAYNEQFF.

V usage is TRBV18 and J usage is TRBJ1-1; TCRdb's D call, TRBD1, is unchecked because there is no DNA. The CDR3 length is 15 residues. Germline V gene lookup returns CDR1 KGHSH and CDR2 LQKENI. CDR3: CASSPLMGPNTEAFF.

The chain employs TRBV29-1 and TRBJ1-1. CDR1 SQVTM and CDR2 ANQGSEA come from the germline V gene. The CDR3 extends over 13 amino acids. Here the CDR3 reads CSGAAGTNTEAFF.

The chain employs TRBV28 and TRBJ1-5; the TRBD1 assignment by TCRdb is unverifiable without DNA. This CDR3 is 17 amino acids long. Germline CDR1 reads MDHEN; CDR2 reads SYDVKM. CDR3 residues: CASSLPTGEGRNQPQHF. Drawing the rest from reference TRBV28 and TRBJ1-5, the complete variable domain is DVKVTQSSRYLVKRTGEKVFLECVQDMDHENMFWYRQDPGLGLRLIYFSYDVKMKEKGDIPEGYSVSREKKERFSLILESASTNQTSMYLCASSLPTGEGRNQPQHFGDGTRLSIL.

J is TRBJ1-5 and V is TRBV19; TCRdb gives TRBD1 as the D gene, but with no DNA this cannot be confirmed. The germline V gene has CDR1 LNHDA and CDR2 SQIVND (reference sequence). The length of the CDR3 is 17 residues. CDR3 sequence reads: CASSIGWGTDLNQPQHF.

CDR3 loop: CASSPPGIWETQYF. V is TRBV18 and J is TRBJ2-5. In germline, CDR1 is KGHSH, CDR2 LQKENI. The CDR3 is 14 amino acids. The whole variable domain, filled in from reference TRBV18 and TRBJ2-5, reads NAGVMQNPRHLVRRRGQEARLRCSPMKGHSHVYWYRQLPEEGLKFMVYLQKENIIDESGMPKERFSAEFPKEGPSILRIQQVVRGDSAAYFCASSPPGIWETQYFGPGTRLLVL.

The V gene is TRBV7-2, the J gene TRBJ1-6; the TCRdb D gene call, TRBD1, has no DNA to confirm it. Per germline, CDR1 SGHTA and CDR2 FQGNSA. The CDR3 is 17 residues long. CDR3 sequence: CASSLAGGQLYNSPLHF.

This chain uses TRBV11-3 with TRBJ1-1; as DNA is missing, the TRBD1 call by TCRdb cannot be tested. CDR3 size: 14 residues. Germline V gene data show CDR1 as SGHNT and CDR2 as YENEEA. CDR3 in amino acids: CASSSQGEETEAFF. Together with reference TRBV11-3 and TRBJ1-1, the CDR3 gives the full variable domain: EAGVVQSPRYKIIEKKQPVAFWCNPISGHNTLYWYLQNLGQGPELLIRYENEEAVDDSQLPKDRFSAERLKGVDSTLKIQPAELGDSAVYLCASSSQGEETEAFFGQGTRLTVV.

CDR3 loop: CASSLVGTGTEALF. The chain carries TRBV6-5 and TRBJ1-1; TCRdb reports TRBD1, a call that lacks DNA to check it against. CDR3 length equals 14 residues. Germline V CDR1 and CDR2: MNHEY, SVGAGI.

The genes are TRBV7-9 and TRBJ2-1. CDR3 size: 15 residues. Germline V CDR1 and CDR2: SEHNR, FQNEAQ (reference sequence). The chain's CDR3 is CASSLNTAAYNEQFF.

The V and J genes are TRBV7-2 and TRBJ1-2; TCRdb's D gene call, TRBD1, goes unchecked for lack of DNA. Germline loops: CDR1 SGHTA, CDR2 FQGNSA. CDR3 length equals 13 residues. The CDR3 spells CASSSGQNYGYTF.

The chain links TRBV5-4 to TRBJ1-2; with no DNA, the TCRdb D assignment of TRBD1 cannot be verified. The CDR3 consists of 17 residues. From germline, CDR1 is SGHNT and CDR2 YYREEE (reference sequence). This CDR3 is CASRSPVWGGTNYGYTF.

This rearrangement joins TRBV7-6 to TRBJ2-7. Looked up from germline, CDR1 is SGHVS and CDR2 is FNYEAQ. The CDR3 extends over 13 amino acids. CDR3 protein: CASSLAGLYEQYF.

The chain employs TRBV5-1 and TRBJ2-2. CDR3 length: 15 amino acids. CDR1 and CDR2 (germline): SGHRS, YFSETQ. CDR3 sequence reads: CASSLSRGNTGELFF. Complete variable domain (other parts from reference TRBV5-1 and TRBJ2-2): KAGVTQTPRYLIKTRGQQVTLSCSPISGHRSVSWYQQTPGQGLQFLFEYFSETQRNKGNFPGRFSGRQFSNSRSEMNVSTLELGDSALYLCASSLSRGNTGELFFGEGSRLTVL.

This chain joins TRBV20-1 and TRBJ1-1; TCRdb outputs TRBD1, but without DNA this stays unchecked. Per the germline V gene, CDR1 is DFQATT and CDR2 is SNEGSKA (reference sequence). The CDR3 spans 11 residues. This CDR3 reads CSAQGTPEAFF.

The chain is built from TRBV5-1 and TRBJ2-7. Germline lookup yields CDR1 SGHRS and CDR2 YFSETQ. This CDR3 is built from 13 residues. The CDR3 is CASSTDSSYEQYF.